Described below is a single T cell receptor (beta chain) sequence and its context. As processed by the authors: Nucleated cell number was recorded as an estimate derived from reference gene primer amplification. Here immunoSEQ multiplex PCR was the method, and the copy in TCRdb shows in-frame clones only, minus some. V, J and clone size reflect that table, while D and trimming were determined from the DNA. The data show roughly 230,000 clones, 87% seen once. The sample belongs to a study of blood T cell repertoires in COVID-19. Study-wide background: For recovered donors of Cohort 3, there were two negative PCRs, clearance, or symptom resolution.

V dropped 4 bases and J dropped 10 bases, with 11 bases sitting between them. Germline CDR1 MGHDK, CDR2 SYGVNS. The CDR3 totals 12 residues. The chain links TRBV25-1 to TRBJ2-1; D is possibly TRBD2 (6 bases). The sequencing sample was made of PBMCs or T cells enriched from blood (not recorded which). The TCR was taken from a man younger than 45 in a cohort exposed to, infected with or recovered from COVID-19 (not recorded which). The CDR3 protein is CASSVLRGEQFF. Written as DNA, the CDR3 is TGTGCCAGCAGTGTTCTGCGGGGAGAGCAGTTCTTC.